Below, 4 T cell receptor beta chains from the same sample are listed, as sequenced in a study of blood T cell repertoires in COVID-19. Assay: immunoSEQ multiplex PCR; the TCRdb copy retains only in-frame clones and omits some. The sample holds 300,000 or so clones, more than 70% seen once. Sequenced sample: peripheral blood. The receptors come from a woman in her forties or fifties who had recovered from COVID-19.

This clone was observed once. V gene TRBV18 combines with J gene TRBJ1-5; D is possibly TRBD1 (5 bases). Germline CDR1 KGHSH, CDR2 LQKENI. The CDR3 is 14 amino acids. V was pared by 4 bases and J by 3 bases, with 10 bases between. CDR3 nucleotides: TGTGCCAGCTCACGGGGGGGGGACAATCAGCCCCAGCATTTT. Amino acids: CASSRGGDNQPQHF.

This clone was seen only once. The CDR3 sequence: CAWAQGSTDTQYF. The CDR3 DNA sequence: TGTGCCTGGGCCCAGGGTAGCACAGATACGCAGTATTTT. The chain links TRBV30 to TRBJ2-3; maybe TRBD1 (5 bases). Germline V gives CDR1 GTSNPN, CDR2 SVGIG (reference sequence). The germline V and J ends were trimmed by 5 bases and 0 bases, with 9 bases remaining between them. The CDR3 is made up of 13 amino acids.

The chain combines TRBV28 with TRBJ2-7; TRBD2 matches at 10 bases. Trimming took 5 bases from V and 0 from J; bases not matched to a gene: 4. Germline V gives CDR1 MDHEN, CDR2 SYDVKM. This CDR3 has 15 residues. This CDR3 is CASSPLAGDSYEQYF. The CDR3 DNA sequence: TGTGCCAGCAGTCCCCTAGCGGGGGACTCCTACGAGCAGTACTTC.

V usage is TRBV15 and J usage is TRBJ1-5; unclear D gene. This CDR3 is built from 14 residues. Deletions cut 4 bases from V and 2 bases from J, with 9 bases between. Germline V gene data show CDR1 as LNHNV and CDR2 as YYDKDF (reference sequence). CDR3 nucleotides: TGTGCCACCAGCAACAGTTATGGCAATCAGCCCCAGCATTTT. As protein: CATSNSYGNQPQHF.